The clone carrying this T cell receptor beta chain has a handful of counts. Its antigen is not known. Investigators reverse transcribed all isolated RNA, so they sequenced expressed TCRB transcripts. About 3.57 million reads per sample on average were obtained from naive, central memory and regulatory T cell samples. Generated by immunoSEQ multiplex PCR, the TCRdb table keeps only in-frame clones and is missing some. The sample includes 300,000 to 400,000 clones, around 9.6% of them seen just once. The authors took one heparinised blood draw, averaging roughly 100 mL, from each donor. Using CD45RO/CCR7/CD25/CD127/CD95/CD27, CD4+ naive, central memory, regulatory and stem cell-like memory cells were sorted. This sample is part of a study of beta chain features in type 1 diabetes. Study-wide background: Across every sample, almost 110,000,000 sorted cells were examined in total.

Germline V lookup: CDR1 SQVTM, CDR2 ANQGSEA. This CDR3 contains 15 residues. The germline V and J ends were trimmed by 7 bases and 5 bases, with 22 bases remaining between them. The study's findings and limits: Type 1 diabetes patients had moderately but significantly shorter TCRB CDR3s in all four CD4+ subsets.

The V gene is TRBV29-1, the J gene TRBJ2-3; D may be TRBD2 (5 bases). This receptor was taken from a man aged 25 to 40 with type 1 diabetes. Sequencing was performed on central memory CD4+ T cells from blood. CDR3 sequence (DNA): TGCAGCGCCCTTAGTCCATTGGGAGTTCTAGATACGCAGTATTTT. Its protein is CSALSPLGVLDTQYF.